This TCR beta chain was recorded in a study of EBV T-cell therapy then PD-1 blockade in nasopharyngeal carcinoma. Documented time point: 266 days after commencement of treatment, after nivolumab therapy. Treatment meaning: AdE1-LMPpoly-expanded autologous EBV-specific T-cell therapy followed by anti-PD-1 nivolumab. The assay was immunoSEQ multiplex PCR, and TCRdb's table has in-frame clones only and misses some. The data contain 20,000 to 25,000 clones, around 80% of them singletons. The germline V gene encodes CDR1 MNHEY and CDR2 SVGAGI. This CDR3 has 11 residues. Trimming shortened V by 4 bases and J by 8 bases, and 8 bases separated the two germline ends. Points on this clone: Its antigen is unidentified.

This clonotype was obtained from a man aged 35 to 55 with nasopharyngeal carcinoma. The sequenced sample was CD8+ T cells from blood, obtained around day 270 from a patient whose treatment included autologous EBV-specific T cells and nivolumab. This sequence joins TRBV6-5 and TRBJ1-2; D remains ambiguous. CDR3 DNA: TGTGCCAGCAGTTCGCGAGGGGGCTACACCTTC. Encoded protein: CASSSRGGYTF.